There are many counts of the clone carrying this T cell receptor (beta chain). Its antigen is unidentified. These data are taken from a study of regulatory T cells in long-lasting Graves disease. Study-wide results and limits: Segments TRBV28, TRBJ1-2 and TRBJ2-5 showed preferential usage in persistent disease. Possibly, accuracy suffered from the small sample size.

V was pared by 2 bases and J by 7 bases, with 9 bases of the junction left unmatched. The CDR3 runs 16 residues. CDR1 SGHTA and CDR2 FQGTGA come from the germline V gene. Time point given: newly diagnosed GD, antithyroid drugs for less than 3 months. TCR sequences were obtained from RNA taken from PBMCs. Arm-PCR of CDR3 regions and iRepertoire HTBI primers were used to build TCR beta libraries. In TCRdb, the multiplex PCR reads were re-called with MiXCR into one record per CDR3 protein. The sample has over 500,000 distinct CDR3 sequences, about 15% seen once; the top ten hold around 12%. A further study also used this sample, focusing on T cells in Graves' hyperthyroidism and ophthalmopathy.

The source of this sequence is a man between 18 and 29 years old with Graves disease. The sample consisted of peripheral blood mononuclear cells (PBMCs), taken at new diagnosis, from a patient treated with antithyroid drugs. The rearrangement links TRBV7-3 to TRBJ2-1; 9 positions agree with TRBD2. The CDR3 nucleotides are TGTGCCAGCAGCTTACGCCCAGCGGGAGGTGGGAATGAGCAGTTCTTC. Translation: CASSLRPAGGGNEQFF.